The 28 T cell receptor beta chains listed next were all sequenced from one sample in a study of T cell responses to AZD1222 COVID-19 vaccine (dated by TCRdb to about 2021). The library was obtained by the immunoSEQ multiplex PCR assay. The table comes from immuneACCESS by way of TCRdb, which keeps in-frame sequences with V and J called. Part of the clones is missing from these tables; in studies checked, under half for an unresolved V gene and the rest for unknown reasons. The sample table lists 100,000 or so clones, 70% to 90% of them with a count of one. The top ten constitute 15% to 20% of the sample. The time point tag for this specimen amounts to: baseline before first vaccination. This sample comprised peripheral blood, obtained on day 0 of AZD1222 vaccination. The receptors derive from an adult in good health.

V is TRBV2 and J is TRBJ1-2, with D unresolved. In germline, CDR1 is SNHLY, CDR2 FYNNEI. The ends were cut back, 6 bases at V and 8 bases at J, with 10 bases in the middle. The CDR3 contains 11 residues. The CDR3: CASSLDYGYTF. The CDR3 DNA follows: TGTGCCAGCAGCCTGGATTACGGCTACACCTTC.

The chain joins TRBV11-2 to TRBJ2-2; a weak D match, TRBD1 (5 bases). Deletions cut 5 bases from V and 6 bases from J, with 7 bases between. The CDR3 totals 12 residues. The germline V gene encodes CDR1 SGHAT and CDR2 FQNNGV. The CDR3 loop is CASSPGSGELFF. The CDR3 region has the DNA TGTGCCAGCAGCCCAGGGTCCGGGGAGCTGTTTTTT.

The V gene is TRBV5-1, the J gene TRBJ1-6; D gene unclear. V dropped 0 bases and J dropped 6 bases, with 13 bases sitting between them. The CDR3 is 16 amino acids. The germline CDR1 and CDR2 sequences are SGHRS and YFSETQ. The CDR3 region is CASSLAGSLINSPLHF. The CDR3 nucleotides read TGCGCCAGCAGCTTGGCCGGCAGCCTGATTAATTCACCCCTCCACTTT. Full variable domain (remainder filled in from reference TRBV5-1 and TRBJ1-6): KAGVTQTPRYLIKTRGQQVTLSCSPISGHRSVSWYQQTPGQGLQFLFEYFSETQRNKGNFPGRFSGRQFSNSRSEMNVSTLELGDSALYLCASSLAGSLINSPLHFGNGTRLTVT.

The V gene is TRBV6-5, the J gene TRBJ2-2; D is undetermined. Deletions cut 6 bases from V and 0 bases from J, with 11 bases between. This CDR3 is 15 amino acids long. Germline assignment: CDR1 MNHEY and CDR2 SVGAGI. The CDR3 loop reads CASSVTVTNTGELFF. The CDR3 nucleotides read TGTGCCAGCAGCGTGACGGTTACGAACACCGGGGAGCTGTTTTTT.

This CDR3 reads CASSPAGYTQYF. The CDR3, as DNA: TGTGCCAGCAGCCCAGCGGGGTATACGCAGTATTTT. This rearrangement joins TRBV9 to TRBJ2-3; the match to TRBD2 covers 7 bases. The V and J ends lost 4 bases and 7 bases, in that order; junction bases with no gene match: 3. The germline gives CDR1 SGDLS, CDR2 YYNGEE. The CDR3 is made up of 12 amino acids.

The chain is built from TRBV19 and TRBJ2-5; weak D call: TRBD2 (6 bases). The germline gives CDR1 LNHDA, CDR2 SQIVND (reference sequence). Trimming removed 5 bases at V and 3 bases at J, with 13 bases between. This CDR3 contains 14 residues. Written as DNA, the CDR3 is TGTGCCAGTAGTGTAGGGGACTTCAAAGAGACCCAGTACTTC. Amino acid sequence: CASSVGDFKETQYF.

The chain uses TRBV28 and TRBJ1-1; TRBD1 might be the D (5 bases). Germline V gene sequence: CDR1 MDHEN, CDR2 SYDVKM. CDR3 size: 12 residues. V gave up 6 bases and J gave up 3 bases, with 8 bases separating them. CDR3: CASRGQDTEAFF. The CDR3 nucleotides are TGTGCCAGCAGAGGACAAGACACTGAAGCTTTCTTT. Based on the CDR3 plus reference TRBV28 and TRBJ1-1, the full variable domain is DVKVTQSSRYLVKRTGEKVFLECVQDMDHENMFWYRQDPGLGLRLIYFSYDVKMKEKGDIPEGYSVSREKKERFSLILESASTNQTSMYLCASRGQDTEAFFGQGTRLTVV.

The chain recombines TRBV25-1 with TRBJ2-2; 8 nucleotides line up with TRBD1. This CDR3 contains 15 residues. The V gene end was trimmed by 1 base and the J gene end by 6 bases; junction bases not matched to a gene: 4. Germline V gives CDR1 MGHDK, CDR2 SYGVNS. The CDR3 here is CASSESQGAAGELFF. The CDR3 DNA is TGTGCCAGCAGTGAATCCCAGGGGGCGGCCGGGGAGCTGTTTTTT. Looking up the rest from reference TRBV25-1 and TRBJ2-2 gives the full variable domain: EADIYQTPRYLVIGTGKKITLECSQTMGHDKMYWYQQDPGMELHLIHYSYGVNSTEKGDLSSESTVSRIRTEHFPLTLESARPSHTSQYLCASSESQGAAGELFFGEGSRLTVL.

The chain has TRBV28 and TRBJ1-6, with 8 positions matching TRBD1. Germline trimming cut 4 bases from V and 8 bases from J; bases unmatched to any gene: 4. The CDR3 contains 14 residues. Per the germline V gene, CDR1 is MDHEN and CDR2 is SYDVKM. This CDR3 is CASSSGTGYSPLHF. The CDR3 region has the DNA TGTGCCAGCAGTTCCGGGACAGGATATTCACCCCTCCACTTT.

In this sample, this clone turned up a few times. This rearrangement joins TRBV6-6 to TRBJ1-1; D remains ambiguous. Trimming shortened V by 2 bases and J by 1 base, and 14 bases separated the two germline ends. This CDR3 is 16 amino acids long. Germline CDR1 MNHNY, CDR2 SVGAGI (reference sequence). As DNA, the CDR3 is TGTGCCAGCAGTTACCCCCGGAGTGGAGAGAACACTGAAGCTTTCTTT. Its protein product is CASSYPRSGENTEAFF.

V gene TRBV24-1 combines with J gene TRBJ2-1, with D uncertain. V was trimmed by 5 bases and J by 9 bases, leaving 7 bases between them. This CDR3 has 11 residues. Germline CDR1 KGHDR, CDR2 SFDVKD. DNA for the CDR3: TGTGCCACCAGTGTATTCACTGAGCAGTTCTTC. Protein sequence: CATSVFTEQFF.

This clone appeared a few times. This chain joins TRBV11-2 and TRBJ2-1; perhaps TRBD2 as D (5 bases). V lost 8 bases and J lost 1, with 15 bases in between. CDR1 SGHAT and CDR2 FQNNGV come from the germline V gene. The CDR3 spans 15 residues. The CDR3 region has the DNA TGTGCCAGCCGGACCGTAGGGAGTTCCTACAATGAGCAGTTCTTC. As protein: CASRTVGSSYNEQFF. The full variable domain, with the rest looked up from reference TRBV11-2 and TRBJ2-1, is EAGVAQSPRYKIIEKRQSVAFWCNPISGHATLYWYQQILGQGPKLLIQFQNNGVVDDSQLPKDRFSAERLKGVDSTLKIQPAKLEDSAVYLCASRTVGSSYNEQFFGPGTRLTVL.

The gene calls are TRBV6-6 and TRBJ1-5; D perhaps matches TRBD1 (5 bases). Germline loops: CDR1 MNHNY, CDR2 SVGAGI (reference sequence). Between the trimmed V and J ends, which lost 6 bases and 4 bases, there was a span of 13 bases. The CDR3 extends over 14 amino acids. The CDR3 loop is CASRGEGNNQPQHF. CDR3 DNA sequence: TGTGCCAGCAGAGGGGAGGGTAATAATCAGCCCCAGCATTTT.

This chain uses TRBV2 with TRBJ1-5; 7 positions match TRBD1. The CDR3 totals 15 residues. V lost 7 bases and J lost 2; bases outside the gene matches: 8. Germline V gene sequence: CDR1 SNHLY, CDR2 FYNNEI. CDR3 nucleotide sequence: TGTGCCAGCACTCTAGACAGGGCTGGCAATCAGCCCCAGCATTTT. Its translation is CASTLDRAGNQPQHF.

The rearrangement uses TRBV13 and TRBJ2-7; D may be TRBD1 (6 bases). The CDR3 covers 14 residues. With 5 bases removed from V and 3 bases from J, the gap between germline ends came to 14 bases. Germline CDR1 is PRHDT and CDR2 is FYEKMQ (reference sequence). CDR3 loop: CASSRGQLNYEQYF. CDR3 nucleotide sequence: TGTGCCAGCAGCCGAGGACAGCTAAACTACGAGCAGTACTTC. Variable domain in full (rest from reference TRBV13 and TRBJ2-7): AAGVIQSPRHLIKEKRETATLKCYPIPRHDTVYWYQQGPGQDPQFLISFYEKMQSDKGSIPDRFSAQQFSDYHSELNMSSLELGDSALYFCASSRGQLNYEQYFGPGTRLTVT.

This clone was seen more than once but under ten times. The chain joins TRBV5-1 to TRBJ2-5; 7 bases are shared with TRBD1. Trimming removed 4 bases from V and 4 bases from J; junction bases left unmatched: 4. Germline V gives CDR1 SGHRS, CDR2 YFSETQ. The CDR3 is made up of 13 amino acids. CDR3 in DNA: TGCGCCAGCAGCGTATGGACAGGAGAGACCCAGTACTTC. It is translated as CASSVWTGETQYF.

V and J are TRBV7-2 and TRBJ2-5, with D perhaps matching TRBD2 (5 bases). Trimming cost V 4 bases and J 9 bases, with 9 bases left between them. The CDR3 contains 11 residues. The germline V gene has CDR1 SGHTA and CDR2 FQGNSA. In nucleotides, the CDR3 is TGTGCCAGCAGCTCCTCCGGGGCCCAGTACTTC. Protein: CASSSSGAQYF.

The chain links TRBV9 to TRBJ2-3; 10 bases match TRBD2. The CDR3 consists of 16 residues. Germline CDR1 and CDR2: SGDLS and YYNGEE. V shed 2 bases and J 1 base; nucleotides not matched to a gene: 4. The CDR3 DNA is TGTGCCAGCAGCGTGAGCGGGACTAGCGGCACAGATACGCAGTATTTT. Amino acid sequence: CASSVSGTSGTDTQYF.

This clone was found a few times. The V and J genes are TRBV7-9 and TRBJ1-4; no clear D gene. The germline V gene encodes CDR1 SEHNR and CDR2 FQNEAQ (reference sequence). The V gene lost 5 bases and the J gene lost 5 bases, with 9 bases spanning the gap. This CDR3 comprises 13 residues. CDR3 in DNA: TGTGCCAGCAGCGATAACCCCAATGAAAAACTGTTTTTT. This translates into CASSDNPNEKLFF.

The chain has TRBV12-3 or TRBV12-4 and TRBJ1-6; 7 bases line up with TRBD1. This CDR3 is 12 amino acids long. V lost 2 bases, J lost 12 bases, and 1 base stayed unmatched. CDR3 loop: CASSLQGEPLHF. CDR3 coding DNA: TGTGCCAGCAGTTTACAGGGGGAACCCCTCCACTTT.

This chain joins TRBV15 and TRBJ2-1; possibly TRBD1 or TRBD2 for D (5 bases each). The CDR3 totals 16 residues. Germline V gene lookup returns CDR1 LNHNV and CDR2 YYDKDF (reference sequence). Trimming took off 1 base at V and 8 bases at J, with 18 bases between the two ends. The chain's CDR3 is CATSRGGRRGWDEQFF. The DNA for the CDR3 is TGTGCCACCAGCAGAGGGGGACGGCGAGGGTGGGATGAGCAGTTCTTC.

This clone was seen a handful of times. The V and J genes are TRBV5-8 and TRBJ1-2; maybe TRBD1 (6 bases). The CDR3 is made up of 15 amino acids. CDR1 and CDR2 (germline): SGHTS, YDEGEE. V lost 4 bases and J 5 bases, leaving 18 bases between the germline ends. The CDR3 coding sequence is TGTGCCAGCAGCCTTACGGACAGCTTTCCTTATGGCTACACCTTC. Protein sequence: CASSLTDSFPYGYTF.

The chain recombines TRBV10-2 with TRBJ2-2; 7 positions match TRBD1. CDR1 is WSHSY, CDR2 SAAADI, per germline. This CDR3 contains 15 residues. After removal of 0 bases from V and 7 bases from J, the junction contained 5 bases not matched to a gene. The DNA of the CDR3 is TGCGCCAGCAGTGAGTCGAAGGGGGCGGTCGGGGAGCTGTTTTTT. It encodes CASSESKGAVGELFF.

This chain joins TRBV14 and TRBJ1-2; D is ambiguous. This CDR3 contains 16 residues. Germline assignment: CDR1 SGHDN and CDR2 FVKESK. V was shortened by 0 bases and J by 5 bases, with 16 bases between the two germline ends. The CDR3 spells CASSQDEDYGRYGYTF. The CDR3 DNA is TGTGCCAGCAGCCAAGACGAGGACTACGGGAGGTATGGCTACACCTTC. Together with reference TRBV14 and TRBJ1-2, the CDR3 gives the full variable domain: EAGVTQFPSHSVIEKGQTVTLRCDPISGHDNLYWYRRVMGKEIKFLLHFVKESKQDESGMPNNRFLAERTGGTYSTLKVQPAELEDSGVYFCASSQDEDYGRYGYTFGSGTRLTVV.

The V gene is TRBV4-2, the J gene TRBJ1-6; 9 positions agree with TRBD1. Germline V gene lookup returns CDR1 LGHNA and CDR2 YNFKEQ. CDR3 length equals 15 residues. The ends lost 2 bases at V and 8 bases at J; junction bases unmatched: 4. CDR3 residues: CASSQPGQGYSPLHF. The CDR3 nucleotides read TGTGCCAGCAGCCAACCGGGACAGGGTTATTCACCCCTCCACTTT.

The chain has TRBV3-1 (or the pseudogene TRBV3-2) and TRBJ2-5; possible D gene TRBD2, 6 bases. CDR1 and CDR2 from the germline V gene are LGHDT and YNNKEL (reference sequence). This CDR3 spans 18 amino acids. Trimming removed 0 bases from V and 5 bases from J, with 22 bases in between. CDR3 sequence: CASSQDGGSAGISETQYF. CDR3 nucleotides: TGTGCCAGCAGCCAAGATGGAGGGTCGGCGGGGATTTCGGAGACCCAGTACTTC.

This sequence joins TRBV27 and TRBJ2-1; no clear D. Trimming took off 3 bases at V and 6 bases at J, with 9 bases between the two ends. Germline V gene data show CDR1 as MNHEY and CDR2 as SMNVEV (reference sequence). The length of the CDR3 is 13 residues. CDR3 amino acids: CASSFWTGNEQFF. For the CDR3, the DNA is TGTGCCAGCAGTTTCTGGACCGGCAATGAGCAGTTCTTC.

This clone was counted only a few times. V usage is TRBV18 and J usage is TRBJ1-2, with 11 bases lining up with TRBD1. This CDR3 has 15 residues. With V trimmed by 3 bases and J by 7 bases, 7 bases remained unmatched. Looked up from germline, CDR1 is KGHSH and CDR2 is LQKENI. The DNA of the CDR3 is TGTGCCAGCTCACCTGGGACAGGGGGAGAGGTTGGCTACACCTTC. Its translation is CASSPGTGGEVGYTF.